This T cell receptor (beta chain) was recorded in a study of sequential checkpoint blockade in melanoma. Overall study: After nivolumab or ipilimumab alone, approximately 22 patients had week-13 rebiopsies.

Sequencing was performed with immunoSEQ multiplex PCR; in TCRdb, only in-frame clones are kept and a portion is missing. The sample has roughly 20,000 clones; over 60% are singletons. Germline V CDR1 and CDR2: SGHDN, FVKESK. V lost 2 bases and J 7 bases, leaving 6 bases between the germline ends. The CDR3 has 12 amino acids. Treatment here: randomized to nivolumab then ipilimumab (arm A) or the reverse (arm B). Sequencing used tumor tissue (inferred from file names), obtained from a patient given nivolumab and ipilimumab in sequence. The TCR sequence derives from a human donor with melanoma. V gene TRBV14 combines with J gene TRBJ1-5; D ambiguous. CDR3 residues: CASSQPGQPQHF. The CDR3 DNA follows: TGTGCCAGCAGCCAACCCGGACAGCCCCAGCATTTT.